This T cell receptor beta chain was identified in a study of cytomegalovirus exposure and HLA in healthy donors (dated by TCRdb to about 2017). Regarding the study in general: According to an earlier analysis of 550 to 700 of the donors, 150 million to 200 million T cells yielded over 90 million unique TCR beta sequences and 276 Gb of sequence data. A later genetic analysis took genome-wide SNP genotypes for about three fifths of the 666 donors and used that subset as a discovery cohort. The later analysis used no new phenotypic data to find candidate immune exposures, relying instead on TCR beta sequences and their occurrence across donors. Along with the approximately 620-subject first cohort, a separate validation cohort of over a hundred different subjects was used. Donor age, sex, ethnicity and CMV serostatus were compiled alongside the repertoire data. To predict cytomegalovirus infection status, the study combined high-throughput TCR immunosequencing, statistical association of individual TCRs with disease status, and machine learning. The study profiled the T cell repertoires of 500 to 800 subjects by immunosequencing and related them to cytomegalovirus serostatus. To study patterns of TCR occurrence, a later analysis re-analyzed previously published TCR beta repertoires from 500 to 850 donors and added high-resolution HLA genotyping. Approximately 300 gigabases of sequencing data and approximately 92 million unique TCR sequences made up an early release that covered roughly 670 HLA-typed donors. The study aimed to test whether cataloging public T cell receptors could reveal signatures of past pathogen exposure. Because of strong linkage in the cohort, five DR-DQ haplotypes were treated as single units for association and clustering. In an earlier analysis of 587 of the donors, high-throughput TCR beta sequencing was used to judge whether each TCR beta V gene segment behaved as functional or pseudogenic. Class I and class II HLA loci were covered by the typing at four-digit resolution. The genetic ancestry cluster associated with self-reported Caucasian donors included around 76% of the 398 genotyped donors. Typing coverage differed by locus: A, B, C, DRB1 and DQB1 were typed in roughly 629-630 donors, DQA1 in around 500, DPA1 in around 580, and DPB1 in 400 to 490. Every repertoire in the discovery cohort had been generated on one and the same sequencing platform. On average, roughly 200,000 unique TCR beta nucleotide sequences were sequenced per donor among 300 to 500 genotyped donors of the cohort, with approximately 18% of those sequences being non-productive. What the research found in general, with its limitations: A cluster of highly shared sequence variants was judged likely to represent a technical artifact of the sequencing pipeline. Approximately 18 rarely observed V segments, including chromosome 9 orphons, were excluded from the earlier analysis of just under 600 of the donors because counts were too low. A later analysis associated 15,000 or so TCR beta sequences with specific HLA alleles at a false discovery rate of 0.05. CMV serostatus was the only immune exposure information available for the cohort. A further reported finding was that TCR beta sequences accurately predicted the HLA-A and HLA-B alleles for most subjects in the first cohort. The study gave a list of under 200 TCR beta chains associated with cytomegalovirus. A later analysis found that most CMV-associated TCR beta chains appeared HLA-restricted, with HLA associations seemingly driven largely by CMV exposure. Correlated functional status among segregating V segments might be attributable to linkage disequilibrium, but an unknown experimental factor could not be ruled out. A later genetic analysis reported fewer N-insertions in productive TCRs among donors in an Asian-associated ancestry cluster than the roughly 720-donor mean. A later genetic analysis associated a missense DCLRE1C variant with V-gene and J-gene trimming of TCR beta chains, and an independent cohort replicated the association. An earlier analysis of approximately 540 of the donors showed that most TCR beta V segments appeared in productive rearrangements either about 87% or about 30% of the time, which broadly matched IMGT annotations. This cohort had only TCR beta chains sequenced, and the lack of alpha or paired-chain data limited which features could be detected. In a later analysis, TCR association rates were found to vary across HLA loci, with the most associated TCRs seen for DRB1 alleles and the fewest for HLA-C alleles. Some IMGT-functional V segments, including TRBV6-2 and TRBV6-3, could not be distinguished by the 87-base-pair reads and were therefore excluded. When HLA alleles, especially DR and DQ, strongly co-occurred, TCR associations were difficult to assign to individual alleles. The classifier was reported to diagnose cytomegalovirus status with high specificity and sensitivity in both the original and validation cohorts. Most TCR sequences were seen in very few donors, while some public TCRs were found in many individuals. The authors suggested that the approach could potentially be extended to other disease states and immunological phenotypes. In a later analysis, HLA-associated TCR beta chains showed more clonal expansion and lower generation probabilities than non-associated chains that were equally common. In vitro tests confirmed that a few of the cytomegalovirus-associated TCR beta chains recognize cytomegalovirus antigens. HLA typing was unavailable for some donors at each locus, so association tests used only the typed subset. Presence/absence analyses assumed roughly uniform sequencing depth across donors, an assumption that may not hold. Several of the top co-occurrence clusters appeared to be linked to parvovirus B19, influenza, CMV and Epstein-Barr virus, according to a later analysis.

This clone was seen only once. Its specific antigen is unknown. The sample holds no much larger clone one base away, and base qualities are not on file. Including cysteine and phenylalanine, the CDR3 has 14 amino acids. Only CDR3 DNA remains: 42 bases, in frame from the first base. A distance of 9 bases separates the germline ends of V and J, which lose 4 bases and 0 bases respectively. CDR1 and CDR2 (PRHDT, FYEKMQ) derive from the germline V gene (reference sequence). Library preparation was by the immunoSEQ multiplex PCR assay. For the multiplex PCR, a mixture combining 60 forward primers for TCR Vbeta segments and 13 reverse primers for TCR Jbeta segments was used. A multiplex PCR assay on genomic DNA amplified the CDR3 region of rearranged TCR beta genes. Amplified TCR beta libraries were sequenced as 87-base-pair reads on the Illumina HiSeq System. The authors processed their data as follows. A later analysis tallied around 87 million unique TCR beta chains across the roughly 610 repertoires, and approximately 9.9 million of those chains were shared by two or more donors. A nearest-neighbor algorithm error-corrected the raw reads and collapsed the reads into unique sequences, merging closely related sequences to remove PCR and sequencing errors. V, D and J gene segments were assigned by aligning CDR3 sequences to IMGT reference sequences. For a sequence to be retained, at least a six-nucleotide match to both a V gene segment and a J gene segment was required. A rearrangement was called productive if the CDR3 had no stop codons and remained in frame with V and J, and every other rearrangement was called non-productive. CDR3 was defined by IMGT convention, running from the second conserved V-encoded cysteine to the conserved J-encoded phenylalanine. In an earlier analysis of 500 to 650 of the donors, sequences lacking an unambiguous match to a single V gene segment were excluded. In an earlier analysis of almost 600 of the donors, a V segment was called functional when productive rearrangements were above 56.7%, and segregating when the standard deviation between donors exceeded 5%. To diagnose cytomegalovirus status from the catalog of TCR beta chain sequences, a statistical classification framework was built. V and J gene assignment, in a later analysis, came from comparing TCR nucleotide sequences with IMGT/GENE-DB human TR gene sequences. The TCRdist pipeline was used in a later analysis to assign CDR3 sequences and most-parsimonious VDJ recombination scenarios. In a later analysis, each TCR beta chain was defined by its CDR3 amino acid sequence together with its V-gene family, and reads without a unique V-gene family were excluded. A later analysis removed roughly 590 highly shared, low-generation-probability nucleotide sequences to deal with suspected cross-contamination and a sequencing artifact. In a later analysis, a clonal expansion index for each public chain was calculated from normalized within-repertoire ranks of inferred template counts. In a later analysis, generation probabilities were computed using a VDJ recombination model fitted to out-of-frame rearrangements, and the results were checked against IGoR. In a later analysis, TCR-TCR, TCR-HLA and TCR-CMV co-occurrence was scored with hypergeometric tests, and a repertoire-size bias correction was applied to TCR pairs. A later analysis estimated false discovery rates by permuting HLA or CMV assignments 20 times. In a later analysis, co-occurring TCRs were grouped using DBSCAN, and TCRdist sequence similarity was added for clustering within HLA-allele-positive subsets. Repertoires with fewer than 30,000 or more than 120,000 public chains, plus five repertoires with anomalous nucleotide sharing, were excluded from co-occurrence clustering. TCRdb mirrors the immuneACCESS table, restricted to in-frame sequences. Some clones are absent from its copies; in checked studies, under half trace to an unresolved V gene, and the reason for the others is unknown. V and J calls and clone size are as listed in that table; D and trimming were resolved from the DNA. Counted in this sample were 60,000 to 70,000 clones; over 60% of them appeared once. Around a quarter of the sample lies in the top ten.

In total, over 600 healthy bone marrow donors made up the cohort. At the time of sampling, every cohort member was nominally healthy, though immune exposures that went unrecorded were likely present. The donor was CMV seropositive and was included in the group of some 290 seropositive cohort members. Every donor gave a peripheral blood sample, and the peripheral blood mononuclear cells from that sample were used for TCR beta sequencing. The Qiagen DNeasy Blood Extraction Kit was used to extract genomic DNA from the blood cell samples. Sequencing was done on a sample of PBMCs. The receptor was derived from a man aged 50 to 60 in good health and CMV-seropositive. Recombination linked TRBV13 to TRBJ1-1; TRBD1 might be the D gene, on 6 matching bases. The CDR3 in this case is CASSSRTVNTEAFF. The sequence in DNA is TGTGCCAGCAGCTCCCGGACAGTGAACACTGAAGCTTTCTTT.